The 7 T cell receptor beta chains given below trace back to one sample, sequenced in a study of blood T cell repertoires in COVID-19. Clones were sequenced by immunoSEQ multiplex PCR, and TCRdb holds only the in-frame ones, with some missing. The data hold about 190,000 clones, with 75% to 90% observed a single time. The specimen was peripheral blood. These receptors came from a man between 40 and 49 years old with acute or convalescent COVID-19.

The V call is TRBV7-2, the J call TRBJ1-4; D possibly corresponds to TRBD1 (6 bases). Germline V gene data show CDR1 as SGHTA and CDR2 as FQGNSA. V gave up 4 bases and J gave up 3 bases, with 12 bases separating them. The CDR3 runs 15 residues. The CDR3 sequence: CASSSLTGSNEKLFF. CDR3 sequence (DNA): TGTGCCAGCAGCTCGTTGACAGGTTCTAATGAAAAACTGTTTTTT.

CDR3 residues: CASSSPWANIQYF. In DNA, the CDR3 is TGTGCCAGCAGTTCCCCTTGGGCAAACATTCAGTACTTC. The chain joins TRBV27 to TRBJ2-4; D gene uncertain. The CDR3 length is 13 residues. Trimming pared 4 bases from V and 6 bases from J, leaving 10 bases between. CDR1 MNHEY and CDR2 SMNVEV come from the germline V gene (reference sequence).

This clone was recorded only once. The rearrangement links TRBV10-3 to TRBJ2-3; 9 bases are shared with TRBD1. Germline V gene lookup returns CDR1 ENHRY and CDR2 SYGVKD. The CDR3 length is 14 residues. Trimming removed 8 bases from V and 3 bases from J; junction bases left unmatched: 6. The CDR3 DNA sequence: TGTGCCATCTCCGGGACAGGGACTACAGATACGCAGTATTTT. Protein sequence: CAISGTGTTDTQYF.

The chain couples TRBV11-2 to TRBJ2-7, with D possibly TRBD2 on 5 matching bases. Looked up from germline, CDR1 is SGHAT and CDR2 is FQNNGV. This CDR3 has 14 amino acids. The V and J ends lost 4 bases and 4 bases respectively, with 14 bases between them. The CDR3 nucleotides read TGTGCCAGCAGCTCCGGGCCGGGAACTTACGAGCAGTACTTC. Amino acids: CASSSGPGTYEQYF.

V is TRBV28 and J is TRBJ2-7; D is possibly TRBD2 (6 bases). V was pared by 5 bases and J by 4 bases, with 15 bases between. The germline V gene encodes CDR1 MDHEN and CDR2 SYDVKM. This CDR3 has 14 residues. In DNA, the CDR3 is TGTGCCAGCAGTGGCGGGGCGGCAGGGTACGAGCAGTACTTC. The encoded protein is CASSGGAAGYEQYF.

This clone was found once. V and J are TRBV6-6 and TRBJ2-7; 11 bases match TRBD2. CDR1 and CDR2 (germline): MNHNY, SVGAGI (reference sequence). CDR3 length equals 16 residues. J gave up 6 bases and V 6 bases, and 13 bases lay outside the gene matches. Here the CDR3 reads CASSNILAGGPGEQYF. CDR3 coding DNA: TGTGCCAGCAGCAACATATTAGCGGGGGGGCCCGGCGAGCAGTACTTC.

The rearrangement uses TRBV7-3 and TRBJ1-1; D might be TRBD1 (5 bases). Germline CDR1 SGHTA, CDR2 FQGTGA. The CDR3 is 14 residues long. Between the trimmed V and J ends, which lost 5 bases and 6 bases, there was a span of 16 bases. CDR3: CASSLSGASAEAFF. CDR3 nucleotide sequence: TGTGCCAGCAGCCTAAGCGGGGCCTCGGCTGAAGCTTTCTTT.